This TCR beta chain was found in a study of human T cells and chemical hapten exposure. Overall study: Cases of alopecia areata, totalis or universalis occurred in a predominantly female patient group.

Time point of the sample: patch test 1, 2 weeks after DPC sensitization. The treatment is: therapeutic diphenylcyclopropenone sensitization with weekly scalp DPC. Study findings and constraints: DPC sensitization produced no change in TCRs with frequency above 1 in 1000.

The CDR3 runs 17 residues. J lost 0 bases, V lost 5 bases, and 5 bases had no gene match. CDR1 is MNHNY and CDR2 is SVGAGI in the germline V gene (reference sequence). TCRdb re-called the RACE reads through MiXCR, storing one row per CDR3 protein. Of 180,000 or so distinct CDR3 sequences listed, roughly 15% are singletons. A remark on this clonotype: Its antigen is still unknown.

The chain uses TRBV6-6 and TRBJ1-5; 12 bases map to TRBD1. Sequences were derived from whole blood, sampled in connection with sensitization to the hapten diphenylcyclopropenone (DPC). The receptor comes from a woman in her 30s with alopecia areata. Some clones in this sample may be carry-over from other donors' samples. The CDR3 is CASSRGTGGFSNQPQHF. The CDR3 bases are TGTGCCAGCAGTAGGGGGACAGGGGGCTTTAGCAATCAGCCCCAGCATTTT.